The next 12 T cell receptor beta chains were all read from a single sample in a study of beta chain features in type 1 diabetes. Sequencing targeted expressed TCRB transcripts, as all isolated RNA had been reverse transcribed. Clones were sequenced by immunoSEQ multiplex PCR, and TCRdb holds only the in-frame ones, with some missing. Of 150,000 to 200,000 clones in the sample, approximately 13% were seen once. Sequenced material: central memory CD4+ T cells from blood. Receptors originate from a woman between 18 and 30 years old in good health.

This clone was seen a few times. This chain uses TRBV12-5 with TRBJ2-5, with TRBD2 as a possible D gene (5 bases). The CDR3 has 12 residues. The V and J ends lost 1 base and 12 bases respectively, with 12 bases between them. Germline CDR1 LGHNT, CDR2 FRNRAP. The CDR3 nucleotides read TGTGCTAGTGGTTTGGATAACGGAGGCAAGTACTTC. Translated, it gives CASGLDNGGKYF.

V usage is TRBV7-9 and J usage is TRBJ2-5, with TRBD2 matching 12 bases. Germline V gives CDR1 SEHNR, CDR2 FQNEAQ (reference sequence). The CDR3 runs 16 residues. The V gene end was trimmed by 5 bases and the J gene end by 2 bases; junction bases not matched to a gene: 6. The CDR3 protein is CASSPNLAGGQETQYF. CDR3 bases: TGTGCCAGCAGCCCCAATCTAGCGGGAGGGCAAGAGACCCAGTACTTC.

The rearrangement links TRBV30 to TRBJ2-2, with 7 bases matching TRBD1. Germline CDR1 is GTSNPN and CDR2 is SVGIG (reference sequence). The CDR3 has 14 amino acids. V trimming: 3 bases; J trimming: 6 bases; junction bases outside the gene matches: 7. CDR3: CAWRRQGVAGELFF. The CDR3 DNA reads as TGTGCCTGGAGACGACAGGGTGTGGCCGGGGAGCTGTTTTTT.

This clone was seen a few times. The CDR3 loop reads CAWTRDYGYTF. The DNA for the CDR3 is TGTGCCTGGACCAGGGACTATGGCTACACCTTC. This chain uses TRBV30 with TRBJ1-2; D is possibly TRBD1 (5 bases). V lost 4 bases, J lost 3 bases, and 6 bases lay in between. Germline V gives CDR1 GTSNPN, CDR2 SVGIG (reference sequence). This CDR3 has 11 amino acids.

There are a few counts of this clone. The V gene is TRBV5-1, the J gene TRBJ2-1; 10 bases agree with TRBD1. V lost 1 base, J lost 7 bases, and 2 bases stayed unmatched. CDR1 and CDR2 from the germline V gene are SGHRS and YFSETQ. This CDR3 is 14 amino acids long. In nucleotides, the CDR3 is TGCGCCAGCAGCTTGTCGGGACAGGGGAATGAGCAGTTCTTC. This encodes CASSLSGQGNEQFF.

This clone appeared a few times. Written as DNA, the CDR3 is TGTGCCAGCAGCCCATCAGGAGGGGCAGCCAATGAGCAGTTCTTC. This sequence encodes CASSPSGGAANEQFF. This chain connects TRBV6-5 to TRBJ2-1; perhaps TRBD2 as D (6 bases). Trimming removed 6 bases from V and 6 bases from J, with 18 bases in between. Germline V CDR1 and CDR2: MNHEY, SVGAGI. The CDR3 covers 15 residues.

There are a few counts of this clone. The V and J genes are TRBV10-3 and TRBJ2-5; no clear D gene. Germline loops: CDR1 ENHRY, CDR2 SYGVKD. This CDR3 contains 11 residues. Trimming removed 6 bases from V and 1 base from J, with 3 bases in between. The CDR3 loop is CAISSQETQYF. CDR3 nucleotide sequence: TGTGCCATCAGCAGCCAAGAGACCCAGTACTTC.

This chain joins TRBV2 and TRBJ2-2; D not resolved. Germline V gene data show CDR1 as SNHLY and CDR2 as FYNNEI. Between the trimmed V and J ends, which lost 7 bases and 1 base, there was a span of 4 bases. The CDR3 contains 12 residues. CDR3 loop: CASTGNTGELFF. The CDR3 DNA reads TGTGCCAGCACCGGGAACACCGGGGAGCTGTTTTTT.

This CDR3 reads CASSLDSRFGNTIYF. The CDR3 DNA sequence: TGTGCCAGCAGCTTAGATTCCCGTTTCGGAAACACCATATATTTT. This sequence joins TRBV13 and TRBJ1-3, with no clear D. The CDR3 is 15 amino acids. Trimming left V 1 base short and J 4 bases short, with 11 bases between. Germline-derived CDR1 and CDR2 are PRHDT and FYEKMQ (reference sequence).

This clone was observed a few times. The chain couples TRBV11-2 to TRBJ2-3; D not certain. The CDR3 spans 14 residues. Trimming took 0 bases from V and 8 from J, leaving 12 bases between them. Germline V gene lookup returns CDR1 SGHAT and CDR2 FQNNGV. This CDR3 reads CASSLDMSSGTQYF. The DNA for the CDR3 is TGTGCCAGCAGCTTAGATATGAGTTCTGGTACGCAGTATTTT.

The rearrangement links TRBV11-2 to TRBJ1-2; D uncertain. This CDR3 is 13 amino acids long. CDR1 and CDR2 (germline): SGHAT, FQNNGV. Trimming removed 2 bases from V and 8 bases from J, with 12 bases in between. In DNA, the CDR3 is TGTGCCAGCAGCTTACAATCGTATGGCGGCTACACCTTC. Protein: CASSLQSYGGYTF.

The CDR3 sequence is CASRNPGEGIHEQYF. CDR3 bases: TGTGCCAGCAGGAACCCGGGAGAAGGAATCCACGAGCAGTACTTC. The chain has TRBV11-2 and TRBJ2-7; D might be TRBD2 (6 bases). Germline V lookup: CDR1 SGHAT, CDR2 FQNNGV. CDR3 length equals 15 residues. V was clipped by 6 bases and J by 5 bases, with 20 bases between them.